This T cell receptor (beta chain) was obtained from a study of a mutant IDH1 vaccine in newly diagnosed glioma. General study points: Top peripheral T cell clonotype shifts appeared unrelated to pseudoprogression. Patients showed vaccine-induced immune responses at a rate of approximately 95%.

Assay: immunoSEQ multiplex PCR; the TCRdb copy retains only in-frame clones and omits some. The table includes about 96,000 clones, about 82% detected once. The CDR3 is 16 amino acids. In germline, CDR1 is MDHEN, CDR2 SYDVKM. The germline V and J ends were trimmed by 1 base and 5 bases, with 17 bases remaining between them. Concerning this clone itself: Its antigen remains unknown.

As for time point: baseline, week 1 (first vaccination visit). Treatment noted: pre-vaccination baseline after standard-of-care therapy. The TCR comes from a man between 40 and 49 years old with glioma. This specimen consisted of PBMCs, obtained from a glioma patient treated with radiotherapy, temozolomide or both. This chain joins TRBV28 and TRBJ1-2, with TRBD1 as a possible D gene (6 bases). As DNA, the CDR3 is TGTGCCAGCAGTTTATTGGGGGCGGCAGAAAATTATGGCTACACCTTC. Translated: CASSLLGAAENYGYTF.